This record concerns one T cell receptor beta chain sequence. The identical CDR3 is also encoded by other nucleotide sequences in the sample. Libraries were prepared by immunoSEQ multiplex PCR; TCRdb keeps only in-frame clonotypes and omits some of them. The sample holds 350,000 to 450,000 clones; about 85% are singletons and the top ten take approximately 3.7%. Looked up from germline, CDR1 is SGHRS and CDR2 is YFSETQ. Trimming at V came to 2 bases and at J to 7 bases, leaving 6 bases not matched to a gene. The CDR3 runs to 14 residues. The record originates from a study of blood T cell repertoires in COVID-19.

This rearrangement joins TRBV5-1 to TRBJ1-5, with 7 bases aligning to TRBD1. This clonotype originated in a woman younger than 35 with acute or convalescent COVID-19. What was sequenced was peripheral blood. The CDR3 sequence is CASSLGQGDQPQHF. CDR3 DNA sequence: TGCGCCAGCAGCTTAGGGCAGGGGGACCAGCCCCAGCATTTT.